This T cell receptor (beta chain) emerged from a study of blood T cell repertoires in COVID-19. Study background: The cDNA or gDNA used as material had been derived from T cells, B-cell-depleted T cells, or PBMCs.

V was shortened by 1 base and J by 6 bases, with 8 bases between the two germline ends. The CDR3 loop spans 13 amino acids. CDR1 and CDR2 (germline): LNHNV, YYDKDF (reference sequence). Repertoires were generated with immunoSEQ multiplex PCR, while TCRdb's copy carries only in-frame clones and drops some. In the table there are 110,000 to 150,000 clones, approximately 90% of which are singletons. The study assigned cohorts using participant-reported clinical history. Symptom resolution, clearance, or two negative PCRs marked donors in Cohort 3 as recovered. This TCR came from a man aged 50 to 60 who had recovered from COVID-19. The chain is built from TRBV15 and TRBJ2-3, with D perhaps matching TRBD2 (5 bases). The sample consisted of PBMCs or T cells enriched from blood (not recorded which). CDR3 sequence: CATSRGASDTQYF. CDR3 DNA sequence: TGTGCCACCAGCAGAGGGGCTAGCGATACGCAGTATTTT.